One and the same sample provided the 3 T cell receptor beta chains below, sequenced in a study of CD8 T cells in ankylosing spondylitis. TCRdb passed the 5' RACE reads through MiXCR, listing each CDR3 protein once. The table lists tens of thousands of distinct CDR3 sequences, around 6.5% of them singletons. The sequenced material came from synovial fluid, either unsorted or a sorted T cell fraction (not recorded which). These receptors all come from a male donor with ankylosing spondylitis.

This clonotype came up a few times. This chain links TRBV16 with TRBJ2-7, with D tentatively TRBD1 (6 bases). The CDR3 consists of 14 residues. V was clipped by 5 bases and J by 0 bases, with 11 bases between them. In germline, CDR1 is KGHSY, CDR2 FQNENV. CDR3 region: CASSRGTSSYEQYF. CDR3 bases: TGTGCCAGCAGCAGGGGGACGAGCTCCTACGAGCAGTACTTC.

In this sample, this clonotype turned up a few times. The chain recombines TRBV2 with TRBJ2-7, with D possibly being TRBD2 (5 bases). This CDR3 contains 13 residues. Germline values: CDR1 SNHLY, CDR2 FYNNEI. Trimming took 7 bases from V and 4 from J, leaving 14 bases between them. CDR3: CASNTGVPYEQYF. The DNA of the CDR3 is TGTGCCAGCAACACCGGGGTTCCTTACGAGCAGTACTTC.

The rearrangement joins TRBV12-3 or TRBV12-4 to TRBJ1-5; D gene ambiguous. The CDR3 is made up of 16 amino acids. Trimming shortened V by 3 bases and J by 2 bases, and 14 bases separated the two germline ends. The CDR3 DNA follows: TGTGCCAGCAGTTTCCGTTTCCCTCGGGGCAATCAGCCCCAGCATTTT. Its protein product is CASSFRFPRGNQPQHF.